Shown below are 6 T cell receptor beta chains from a single sample sequenced in a study of circulating and synovial CD4+ cells in juvenile arthritis. Sequencing was performed with immunoSEQ multiplex PCR; in TCRdb, only in-frame clones are kept and a portion is missing. The data contain tens of thousands of clones, roughly 96% of them singletons. The specimen sequenced was CD4+ T cells from blood. The receptors stem from a human donor with juvenile idiopathic arthritis.

The chain links TRBV5-1 to TRBJ2-1, with D possibly TRBD1 on 5 matching bases. Deletions cut 0 bases from V and 6 bases from J, with 10 bases between. CDR1 and CDR2 from the germline V gene are SGHRS and YFSETQ. This CDR3 region has 14 residues. CDR3 coding DNA: TGCGCCAGCAGCTTGGAGGGGTTTGGCAATGAGCAGTTCTTC. Translated, it gives CASSLEGFGNEQFF.

V is TRBV7-9 and J is TRBJ1-2, with a possible D match to TRBD1 (5 bases). The germline gives CDR1 SEHNR, CDR2 FQNEAQ (reference sequence). The CDR3 covers 14 residues. V dropped 4 bases and J dropped 0 bases, with 9 bases sitting between them. CDR3 in amino acids: CASSSPTANYGYTF. CDR3 nucleotide sequence: TGTGCCAGCAGCTCGCCGACAGCTAACTATGGCTACACCTTC.

The V call is TRBV6-8, the J call TRBJ1-4; 10 bases are a match to TRBD1. The germline V gene encodes CDR1 MNHGY and CDR2 SAAAGT. The CDR3 has 17 residues. V gave up 6 bases and J gave up 0 bases; unmatched junction bases: 7. This chain's CDR3 is CASSWTGGFATNEKLFF. In DNA form, the CDR3 reads TGTGCCAGCAGCTGGACAGGGGGTTTCGCAACTAATGAAAAACTGTTTTTT.

V is TRBV19 and J is TRBJ2-3, with TRBD2 matching over 9 bases. Germline CDR1 is LNHDA and CDR2 is SQIVND (reference sequence). The CDR3 has 15 amino acids. Losses at the gene ends were 5 bases for V and 2 bases for J; bases not matched to a gene: 5. The CDR3 spells CASSDSGSPTDTQYF. CDR3 coding DNA: TGTGCCAGTAGTGATAGCGGGAGTCCCACAGATACGCAGTATTTT.

The CDR3, as DNA: TGTGCCAGCAGCTTAGGCAGGGCTTACGAGCAGTACTTC. This codes for CASSLGRAYEQYF. This chain uses TRBV7-2 with TRBJ2-7, with D perhaps matching TRBD1 (5 bases). The CDR3 runs 13 residues. CDR1 and CDR2 (germline): SGHTA, FQGNSA. V lost 1 base and J 4 bases, leaving 8 bases between the germline ends. The variable domain in full, with the rest retrieved from reference TRBV7-2 and TRBJ2-7, is GAGVSQSPSNKVTEKGKDVELRCDPISGHTALYWYRQSLGQGLEFLIYFQGNSAPDKSGLPSDRFSAERTGGSVSTLTIQRTQQEDSAVYLCASSLGRAYEQYFGPGTRLTVT.

The chain has TRBV18 and TRBJ2-7, with 9 bases aligning to TRBD1. This CDR3 has 15 amino acids. The germline gives CDR1 KGHSH, CDR2 LQKENI. The V segment lost 0 bases and the J segment 3 bases; nucleotides outside the gene matches: 3. The CDR3, as DNA: TGTGCCAGCTCACCACCGAACAGGGGGCGCTACGAGCAGTACTTC. Encoded protein: CASSPPNRGRYEQYF.